This TCR beta chain was sequenced in a study of cytomegalovirus exposure and HLA in healthy donors. With regard to this clone: As yet, its antigen is unknown.

Germline CDR1 reads MDHEN; CDR2 reads SYDVKM. The germline V and J ends were trimmed by 3 bases and 7 bases, with 15 bases remaining between them. The CDR3 covers 15 residues. General study findings and limits: A missense variant in DCLRE1C was later tied to TCR beta V- and J-gene trimming.

The study ran its PCR with 60 Vbeta and 13 Jbeta primers. The method was immunoSEQ multiplex PCR; TCRdb's version includes in-frame clones alone and lacks a portion of them. The data contain around 220,000 clones, 75% to 80% of them seen just once; the ten biggest clones take up more than 1.5%. The receptor was isolated from a man in his late teens or twenties in good health and CMV-seronegative. The chain joins TRBV28 to TRBJ1-4, with D perhaps TRBD1 (6 bases). What was sequenced was PBMCs. Here the CDR3 DNA reads TGTGCCAGCAGTTTGGACAGCTCGAATTCTGAAAAACTGTTTTTT. This sequence encodes CASSLDSSNSEKLFF.